A single sample gave rise to the 15 T cell receptor beta chains below, sequenced in a study of blood T cell repertoires in COVID-19. Sequencing used immunoSEQ multiplex PCR; TCRdb keeps in-frame clones, though not all of them. The sample contains some 200,000 clones, 70% to 90% of which appear only once. The specimen was peripheral blood. The receptors here all came from a man aged 45-65 years who had recovered from COVID-19.

This sequence joins TRBV5-1 and TRBJ2-5, with D maybe TRBD2 (6 bases). Germline V gene sequence: CDR1 SGHRS, CDR2 YFSETQ. The length of the CDR3 is 15 residues. Trimming cost V 4 bases and J 4 bases, with 17 bases left between them. CDR3 DNA: TGCGCCAGCAGCCGAACCGGGGGAGGTGGAGAGACCCAGTACTTC. Translation gives CASSRTGGGGETQYF.

J is TRBJ1-2 and V is TRBV19; perhaps TRBD1 as D (6 bases). Trimming took 3 bases from V and 4 from J, leaving 12 bases between them. CDR3 length: 14 amino acids. Germline CDR1 LNHDA, CDR2 SQIVND (reference sequence). The CDR3 DNA reads as TGTGCCAGTAGTATCGGACAGCTGTCCTATGGCTACACCTTC. Translating it yields CASSIGQLSYGYTF. Looking up the rest from reference TRBV19 and TRBJ1-2 gives the full variable domain: DGGITQSPKYLFRKEGQNVTLSCEQNLNHDAMYWYRQDPGQGLRLIYYSQIVNDFQKGDIAEGYSVSREKKESFPLTVTSAQKNPTAFYLCASSIGQLSYGYTFGSGTRLTVV.

The chain recombines TRBV6-5 with TRBJ2-2; D possibly corresponds to TRBD1 (6 bases). The CDR3 runs 15 residues. The germline V gene encodes CDR1 MNHEY and CDR2 SVGAGI. Trimming took 6 bases from V and 6 from J, leaving 17 bases between them. CDR3 amino acids: CASSHRRGRAGELFF. The CDR3 DNA reads TGTGCCAGCAGCCACCGCAGGGGCAGGGCCGGGGAGCTGTTTTTT.

The chain couples TRBV24-1 to TRBJ2-4; TRBD2 might be the D (6 bases). The CDR3 is made up of 15 amino acids. Trimming pared 4 bases from V and 0 bases from J, leaving 9 bases between. CDR1 is KGHDR and CDR2 is SFDVKD in the germline V gene. The CDR3 loop is CATSDGTLAKNIQYF. The CDR3, as DNA: TGTGCCACCAGTGACGGGACTTTAGCCAAAAACATTCAGTACTTC.

The sample holds one count of this clone. Here the CDR3 reads CASSLHGTGTNEKLFF. The CDR3 region has the DNA TGTGCCAGCAGTTTACACGGGACAGGGACTAATGAAAAACTGTTTTTT. The V and J genes are TRBV28 and TRBJ1-4, with 9 bases that match TRBD1. This CDR3 has 16 amino acids. CDR1 MDHEN and CDR2 SYDVKM come from the germline V gene. V lost 2 bases to trimming and J lost 2 bases; unmatched junction nucleotides: 3.

V usage is TRBV11-2 and J usage is TRBJ1-2, with D unclear. Germline V gene lookup returns CDR1 SGHAT and CDR2 FQNNGV. The CDR3 runs 13 residues. V was pared by 5 bases and J by 7 bases, with 14 bases between. Here the CDR3 reads CASSRELVGGYTF. Written as DNA, the CDR3 is TGTGCCAGCAGCCGAGAATTAGTCGGTGGCTACACCTTC.

As to this clone: This sample also contains other DNA sequences that code for the same CDR3. The J gene is TRBJ2-7, the V gene TRBV18; the D gene is possibly TRBD2 (5 bases). Trimming stripped 3 bases from V and 2 bases from J, with 8 bases between. The CDR3 runs 13 residues. Germline V lookup: CDR1 KGHSH, CDR2 LQKENI. DNA for the CDR3: TGTGCCAGCTCACCCGGACTCGCCTACGAGCAGTACTTC. Residues: CASSPGLAYEQYF.

The rearrangement links TRBV29-1 to TRBJ2-2, with TRBD1 as a possible D gene (6 bases). Trimming pared 7 bases from V and 8 bases from J, leaving 20 bases between. The germline gives CDR1 SQVTM, CDR2 ANQGSEA. There are 14 residues in the CDR3. CDR3 in DNA: TGCAGCGCTCAGGACAGATACGTCGGAGGGGAGCTGTTTTTT. Translated: CSAQDRYVGGELFF.

In this sample, this clone turned up a few times. J is TRBJ2-2 and V is TRBV27; 14 bases align to TRBD2. Trimming took 5 bases from V and 7 from J; bases not matched to a gene: 9. The CDR3 totals 17 residues. The germline V gene has CDR1 MNHEY and CDR2 SMNVEV (reference sequence). This CDR3 reads CASSPSGLAGAGGELFF. As DNA, the CDR3 is TGTGCCAGCAGTCCCTCGGGACTAGCGGGAGCGGGCGGGGAGCTGTTTTTT.

V and J are TRBV19 and TRBJ1-5, with D unresolved. The CDR3 sequence is 16 residues long. CDR1 and CDR2 from the germline V gene are LNHDA and SQIVND (reference sequence). Deletions cut 7 bases from V and 0 bases from J, with 16 bases between. CDR3 sequence (DNA): TGTGCCAGTATTAAATCCCAGGCGGGTAGCAATCAGCCCCAGCATTTT. This translates into CASIKSQAGSNQPQHF.

The chain is built from TRBV27 and TRBJ1-2; no firm D call. The CDR3 sequence is 15 residues long. Trimming took 0 bases from V and 8 from J, leaving 16 bases between them. Germline CDR1 MNHEY, CDR2 SMNVEV (reference sequence). The CDR3 here is CASSLSLAGSYGYTF. In DNA form, the CDR3 reads TGTGCCAGCAGTTTATCGCTGGCGGGGAGCTACGGCTACACCTTC.

The chain has TRBV2 and TRBJ1-3; D perhaps matches TRBD1 (6 bases). The germline V gene encodes CDR1 SNHLY and CDR2 FYNNEI. CDR3 length: 15 residues. V lost 2 bases and J lost 0, with 8 bases in between. CDR3 in DNA: TGTGCCAGCAGTGAAAGCAGGGGCTCTGGAAACACCATATATTTT. Its protein product is CASSESRGSGNTIYF.

The rearrangement joins TRBV3-1 (or the pseudogene TRBV3-2) to TRBJ1-1; D gene uncertain. V was trimmed by 5 bases and J by 1 base, leaving 17 bases between them. Germline V gene sequence: CDR1 LGHDT, CDR2 YNNKEL (reference sequence). The CDR3 runs 16 residues. The CDR3 here is CASSFRTPSRNTEAFF. CDR3 DNA sequence: TGTGCCAGCAGCTTCCGAACCCCGAGCCGGAACACTGAAGCTTTCTTT.

The chain links TRBV19 to TRBJ1-5; D is possibly TRBD1 (6 bases). The CDR3 has 17 amino acids. V was pared by 0 bases and J by 5 bases, with 17 bases between. The germline gives CDR1 LNHDA, CDR2 SQIVND (reference sequence). CDR3: CASSIDLYRVDHQPQHF. The CDR3 DNA reads TGTGCCAGTAGTATAGATCTGTACAGGGTGGATCATCAGCCCCAGCATTTT.

V gene TRBV7-8 combines with J gene TRBJ2-5, with TRBD2 as a possible D gene (6 bases). Deletions cut 5 bases from V and 5 bases from J, with 12 bases between. The CDR3 covers 13 residues. Germline CDR1 and CDR2: SGHVS and FQNEAQ. CDR3 DNA: TGTGCCAGCAGCGGGGGGTATTTGGAGACCCAGTACTTC. It yields the protein CASSGGYLETQYF.